A single sample gave rise to the 16 T cell receptor beta chains below, sequenced in a study of shared clonotypes between healthy human individuals. The table came from immunoSEQ multiplex PCR; TCRdb's copy has only in-frame clones and leaves some out. The sample lists 850,000 to 1,200,000 clones; around 74% were seen once. Sequenced sample: memory CD4+ T cells sorted from blood. Described subset: CD45RA-negative fraction. These TCRs come from a man aged 18 to 35 in good health.

This chain uses TRBV7-9 with TRBJ1-6; D is unclear. Germline-derived CDR1 and CDR2 are SEHNR and FQNEAQ (reference sequence). V was pared by 2 bases and J by 7 bases, with 12 bases between. This CDR3 region has 15 residues. CDR3 sequence reads: CASSLNGRLNSPLHF. The DNA of the CDR3 is TGTGCCAGCAGCTTAAACGGCAGGTTAAATTCACCCCTCCACTTT.

V and J are TRBV11-2 and TRBJ1-6, with D possibly TRBD1 on 6 matching bases. Trimming removed 7 bases at V and 11 bases at J, with 15 bases between. The CDR3 length is 13 residues. The V gene's germline CDR1 is SGHAT and CDR2 FQNNGV. CDR3 bases: TGTGCCAGCAACTCGGGGACATACGCACCCCTCCACTTT. Encoded protein: CASNSGTYAPLHF. Based on the CDR3 plus reference TRBV11-2 and TRBJ1-6, the full variable domain is EAGVAQSPRYKIIEKRQSVAFWCNPISGHATLYWYQQILGQGPKLLIQFQNNGVVDDSQLPKDRFSAERLKGVDSTLKIQPAKLEDSAVYLCASNSGTYAPLHFGNGTRLTVT.

The genes are TRBV5-4 and TRBJ2-7, with D hard to call. Germline assignment: CDR1 SGHNT and CDR2 YYREEE (reference sequence). CDR3 length equals 11 residues. Trimming pared 2 bases from V and 6 bases from J, leaving 6 bases between. The DNA of the CDR3 is TGTGCCAGCAGCTTAGGGTTCGAGCAGTACTTC. It specifies CASSLGFEQYF.

The CDR3 sequence is CASSSLAGGGKQYF. CDR3 DNA sequence: TGTGCCAGCAGCTCCTTAGCGGGAGGGGGTAAGCAGTATTTT. The chain links TRBV7-2 to TRBJ2-3; 11 positions match TRBD2. CDR3 length equals 14 residues. CDR1 and CDR2 from the germline V gene are SGHTA and FQGNSA. With 4 bases clipped from V and 11 bases from J, the junction kept 8 bases outside the gene matches.

This sequence joins TRBV5-6 and TRBJ1-5, with TRBD1 matching 9 bases. The CDR3 extends over 15 amino acids. Germline V gene lookup returns CDR1 SGHDT and CDR2 YYEEEE. V shed 5 bases, J shed 5 bases, and the junction held 8 bases outside the gene matches. The CDR3 sequence: CASSNRDRVDQPQHF. CDR3 in DNA: TGTGCCAGCAGTAACCGGGACAGGGTGGATCAGCCCCAGCATTTT.

The chain is built from TRBV28 and TRBJ2-7; D unresolved. V was trimmed by 7 bases and J by 3 bases, leaving 13 bases between them. Germline V gene sequence: CDR1 MDHEN, CDR2 SYDVKM. CDR3 length: 13 amino acids. In nucleotides, the CDR3 is TGTGCCAGCACAGCCATAACGATCTACGAGCAGTACTTC. Residues: CASTAITIYEQYF.

J is TRBJ2-5 and V is TRBV18; 9 bases map to TRBD2. After removal of 3 bases from V and 3 bases from J, the junction contained 5 bases not matched to a gene. The germline V gene has CDR1 KGHSH and CDR2 LQKENI. The CDR3 length is 15 residues. This CDR3 is CASSPASGEKETQYF. Here the CDR3 DNA reads TGTGCCAGCTCACCGGCTAGCGGGGAAAAAGAGACCCAGTACTTC.

The chain has TRBV10-1 and TRBJ1-1, with D possibly TRBD1 on 6 matching bases. The V gene's germline CDR1 is WNHNN and CDR2 SYGVQD (reference sequence). V lost 1 base and J 5 bases, leaving 8 bases between the germline ends. The CDR3 has 13 amino acids. The CDR3 DNA is TGCGCCAGCAGTGAGTTGGGGGCAACTGAAGCTTTCTTT. As protein: CASSELGATEAFF.

This clone was detected once. The chain joins TRBV5-1 to TRBJ1-2; 10 bases agree with TRBD1. The CDR3 covers 15 residues. The J segment lost 7 bases and the V segment lost 4 bases, leaving 10 bases of the junction unmatched. The germline gives CDR1 SGHRS, CDR2 YFSETQ. CDR3 nucleotides: TGCGCCAGCAGCCCGAATGACAGGGGGCGTTCTGGCTACACCTTC. Translation: CASSPNDRGRSGYTF.

The V call is TRBV29-1, the J call TRBJ2-2, with TRBD1 matching over 7 bases. Per the germline V gene, CDR1 is SQVTM and CDR2 is ANQGSEA. This CDR3 has 15 residues. With 4 bases clipped from V and 2 bases from J, the junction kept 7 bases outside the gene matches. This CDR3 is CSVGAGQANTGELFF. Here the CDR3 DNA reads TGCAGCGTTGGAGCCGGACAGGCTAACACCGGGGAGCTGTTTTTT.

The rearrangement uses TRBV5-6 and TRBJ2-3; 7 bases agree with TRBD2. V lost 1 base and J lost 4; bases outside the gene matches: 6. Germline V gene sequence: CDR1 SGHDT, CDR2 YYEEEE. The CDR3 extends over 15 amino acids. CDR3 in amino acids: CASSLIAAGADTQYF. The CDR3 DNA sequence: TGTGCCAGCAGCTTGATTGCGGCGGGGGCAGATACGCAGTATTTT. The full variable domain, completed using reference TRBV5-6 and TRBJ2-3, is DAGVTQSPTHLIKTRGQQVTLRCSPKSGHDTVSWYQQALGQGPQFIFQYYEEEERQRGNFPDRFSGHQFPNYSSELNVNALLLGDSALYLCASSLIAAGADTQYFGPGTRLTVL.

This chain connects TRBV20-1 to TRBJ1-1; 7 bases are a match to TRBD1. The CDR3 is 11 residues long. From germline, CDR1 is DFQATT and CDR2 SNEGSKA (reference sequence). The chain's CDR3 is CSDSQGTEAFF. Written as DNA, the CDR3 is TGCAGCGACTCACAGGGGACTGAAGCTTTCTTT.

The table lists this clone with a few counts. This specimen includes other DNA sequences encoding the same CDR3. The chain is built from TRBV2 and TRBJ1-1; 7 nucleotides agree with TRBD1. The CDR3 is made up of 14 amino acids. Unmatched junction bases numbered 4, after V lost 6 bases and J lost 0 bases. Germline V gene lookup returns CDR1 SNHLY and CDR2 FYNNEI. CDR3: CASRRTGLNTEAFF. For the CDR3, the DNA is TGTGCCAGCAGGAGGACAGGTTTGAACACTGAAGCTTTCTTT.

This clone has just one count. This sequence joins TRBV5-6 and TRBJ1-6, with TRBD1 as a possible D gene (5 bases). The CDR3 contains 15 residues. The V gene lost 4 bases and the J gene lost 3 bases, with 11 bases spanning the gap. Germline-derived CDR1 and CDR2 are SGHDT and YYEEEE. CDR3: CASSPKGYYNSPLHF. The CDR3 nucleotides read TGTGCCAGCAGCCCCAAGGGGTACTATAATTCACCCCTCCACTTT.

V is TRBV30 and J is TRBJ1-6; TRBD1 matches at 7 bases. This CDR3 is built from 14 residues. Trimming removed 4 bases from V and 6 bases from J; junction bases left unmatched: 6. Germline V gene data show CDR1 as GTSNPN and CDR2 as SVGIG (reference sequence). CDR3 in DNA: TGTGCCTGGATGAGGGGACAGCGTAATTCACCCCTCCACTTT. This encodes CAWMRGQRNSPLHF. Together with reference TRBV30 and TRBJ1-6, the CDR3 gives the full variable domain: SQTIHQWPATLVQPVGSPLSLECTVEGTSNPNLYWYRQAAGRGLQLLFYSVGIGQISSEVPQNLSASRPQDRQFILSSKKLLLSDSGFYLCAWMRGQRNSPLHFGNGTRLTVT.

V is TRBV27 and J is TRBJ2-7, with 7 bases aligning to TRBD1. Germline loops: CDR1 MNHEY, CDR2 SMNVEV (reference sequence). The junction had 3 bases not matched to a gene; V was cut back by 4 bases and J by 6 bases. The CDR3 totals 12 residues. CDR3 in DNA: TGTGCCAGCAGTTACCGGACAGGCGAGCAGTACTTC. This codes for CASSYRTGEQYF.